This T cell receptor (beta chain) was found in a study of Tregs in tolerant kidney transplant recipients. Libraries were prepared by immunoSEQ multiplex PCR; TCRdb keeps only in-frame clonotypes and omits some of them. The sample shows around 50,000 clones, approximately 90% of them seen only once. Related graft donors supplied nonmyeloablative bone marrow transplants, and mixed chimerism was transient. Germline-derived CDR1 and CDR2 are KGHSH and LQKENI. The CDR3 contains 15 residues. V was clipped by 3 bases and J by 8 bases, with 17 bases between them. This chain links TRBV18 with TRBJ2-4; D uncertain. This material consisted of CD8+ T cells from blood (PBMCs), taken 12 months after the transplant. The TCR comes from a human patient who received a combined kidney and bone marrow transplant. Part of the T cell pool may stem from the graft donor. The DNA of the CDR3 is TGTGCCAGCTCACCTGAGGCGGCCATTTGGGACATTCAGTACTTC. It yields the protein CASSPEAAIWDIQYF.